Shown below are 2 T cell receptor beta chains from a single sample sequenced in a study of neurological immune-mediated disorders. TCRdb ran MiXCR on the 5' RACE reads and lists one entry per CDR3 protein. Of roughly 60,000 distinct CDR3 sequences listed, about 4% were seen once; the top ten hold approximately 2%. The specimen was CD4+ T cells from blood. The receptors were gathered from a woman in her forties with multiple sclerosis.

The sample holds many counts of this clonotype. The CDR3 DNA reads TGTGCCACCAGCAACCTGGGGACAGCCTCCAGGACTAATGAAAAACTGTTTTTT. Translating gives CATSNLGTASRTNEKLFF. The chain links TRBV15 to TRBJ1-4; 7 bases align to TRBD1. This CDR3 spans 18 amino acids. The germline V gene has CDR1 LNHNV and CDR2 YYDKDF (reference sequence). Trimming cost V 4 bases and J 2 bases; bases outside gene matches: 13.

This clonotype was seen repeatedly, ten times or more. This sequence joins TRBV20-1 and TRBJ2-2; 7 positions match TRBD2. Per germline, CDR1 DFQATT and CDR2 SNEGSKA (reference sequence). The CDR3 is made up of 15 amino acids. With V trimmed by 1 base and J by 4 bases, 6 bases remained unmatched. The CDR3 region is CSARVGGSSTGELFF. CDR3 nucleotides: TGCAGTGCTAGAGTGGGGGGGTCGAGCACCGGGGAGCTGTTTTTT.